The 19 T cell receptor beta chains given below trace back to one sample, sequenced in a study of graft-versus-host responses after intestinal transplantation. The data were produced by immunoSEQ multiplex PCR, yet TCRdb's version contains in-frame clones alone and is incomplete. This table has about 81,000 clones, around 90% appearing once. No cognate antigen is known for these TCRs. The sequencing used unstimulated CD4+ T cells sorted from spleen or lymph node cells, collected before intestinal transplant. The origin of the receptors is a human donor who received an intestinal transplant.

In its sample, this clone was seen once. The chain links TRBV28 to TRBJ1-2; TRBD1 is a possible D gene (5 bases). V was pared by 2 bases and J by 6 bases, with 10 bases between. CDR1 is MDHEN, CDR2 SYDVKM, per germline. The CDR3 sequence is 13 residues long. CDR3 in DNA: TGTGCCAGCAGTTTAGACCAGGGTGATGGCTACACCTTC. Translating gives CASSLDQGDGYTF.

V is TRBV7-9 and J is TRBJ2-5; 7 nucleotides line up with TRBD2. J gave up 7 bases and V 7 bases, and 6 bases lay outside the gene matches. This CDR3 contains 12 residues. Germline values: CDR1 SEHNR, CDR2 FQNEAQ (reference sequence). The CDR3 sequence is CASTRGVGTQYF. CDR3 nucleotide sequence: TGTGCCAGCACCCGGGGGGTTGGGACCCAGTACTTC.

The chain combines TRBV5-1 with TRBJ2-1; the match to TRBD2 covers 8 bases. The J segment lost 0 bases and the V segment lost 7 bases, leaving 18 bases of the junction unmatched. The CDR3 is 19 residues long. CDR1 and CDR2 (germline): SGHRS, YFSETQ. The CDR3 DNA reads TGCGCCAGCGGATTAAGCGGGAGTATTGGGTTCGGCTCCTACAATGAGCAGTTCTTC. Its translation: CASGLSGSIGFGSYNEQFF.

V and J are TRBV5-6 and TRBJ1-3; D is uncertain. The germline V gene encodes CDR1 SGHDT and CDR2 YYEEEE. Trimming shortened V by 2 bases and J by 5 bases, and 14 bases separated the two germline ends. The CDR3 sequence is 15 residues long. The CDR3: CASSFSGQIRNTIYF. The CDR3 nucleotides read TGTGCCAGCAGCTTTAGTGGGCAGATCCGAAACACCATATATTTT. Based on the CDR3 plus reference TRBV5-6 and TRBJ1-3, the full variable domain is DAGVTQSPTHLIKTRGQQVTLRCSPKSGHDTVSWYQQALGQGPQFIFQYYEEEERQRGNFPDRFSGHQFPNYSSELNVNALLLGDSALYLCASSFSGQIRNTIYFGEGSWLTVV.

The V gene is TRBV7-3, the J gene TRBJ2-1; possibly TRBD2 for D (5 bases). The germline gives CDR1 SGHTA, CDR2 FQGTGA. The CDR3 extends over 12 amino acids. V was shortened by 5 bases and J by 10 bases, with 12 bases between the two germline ends. The CDR3 DNA reads as TGTGCCAGCAGCAGGACTGGTAGGGAGCAGTTCTTC. Protein sequence: CASSRTGREQFF.

The chain uses TRBV5-6 and TRBJ2-6, with D unresolved. The CDR3 sequence is 14 residues long. Germline V gives CDR1 SGHDT, CDR2 YYEEEE. V was pared by 4 bases and J by 2 bases, with 7 bases between. As DNA, the CDR3 is TGTGCCAGCAGCCCCCTCGCTGGGGCCAACGTCCTGACTTTC. Amino acids: CASSPLAGANVLTF.

The chain links TRBV9 to TRBJ1-2; D is unclear. Germline lookup yields CDR1 SGDLS and CDR2 YYNGEE. This CDR3 region has 11 residues. V was trimmed by 3 bases and J by 7 bases, leaving 7 bases between them. CDR3 loop: CASSDPGGYTF. The CDR3 nucleotides read TGTGCCAGCAGCGACCCAGGTGGCTACACCTTC.

A single count supports this clone. V is TRBV15 and J is TRBJ2-6, with D unclear. The CDR3 length is 18 residues. Germline-derived CDR1 and CDR2 are LNHNV and YYDKDF (reference sequence). The V and J ends lost 0 bases and 0 bases respectively, with 12 bases between them. CDR3 nucleotides: TGTGCCACCAGCAGAGATGTCCCAGGCAGCTCTGGGGCCAACGTCCTGACTTTC. This sequence encodes CATSRDVPGSSGANVLTF.

CDR3 nucleotide sequence: TGTGCCAGCAGCGTCTTGAGTGGCTACGAGCAGTACTTC. Its translation: CASSVLSGYEQYF. This chain connects TRBV13 to TRBJ2-7; D is unclear. Trimming stripped 5 bases from V and 3 bases from J, with 11 bases between. The CDR3 is 13 amino acids. Germline V CDR1 and CDR2: PRHDT, FYEKMQ (reference sequence).

The chain combines TRBV6-6 with TRBJ2-3; possibly TRBD1 for D (5 bases). Trimming pared 2 bases from V and 1 base from J, leaving 13 bases between. Germline CDR1 MNHNY, CDR2 SVGAGI (reference sequence). The CDR3 spans 16 residues. DNA of the CDR3: TGTGCCAGCAGTTACCTTTTCGGCAGGGGCACAGATACGCAGTATTTT. Encoded protein: CASSYLFGRGTDTQYF.

By its share, this clone is medium-sized (0.01 to 0.1%). The V gene is TRBV5-6, the J gene TRBJ2-7; D possibly corresponds to TRBD1 (5 bases). Trimming pared 3 bases from V and 3 bases from J, leaving 10 bases between. CDR3 length equals 13 residues. The germline V gene has CDR1 SGHDT and CDR2 YYEEEE. This CDR3 reads CASSSLDSYEQYF. CDR3 in DNA: TGTGCCAGCAGCTCACTCGACAGCTACGAGCAGTACTTC.

The rearrangement links TRBV6-1 to TRBJ1-5; 10 nucleotides agree with TRBD1. V was clipped by 5 bases and J by 6 bases; unmatched bases: 4. This CDR3 contains 14 residues. Germline V gives CDR1 MNHNS, CDR2 SASEGT. In DNA form, the CDR3 reads TGTGCCAGCAGTCTGACAGGGGGCACTCAGCCCCAGCATTTT. Translation: CASSLTGGTQPQHF.

This chain uses TRBV4-2 with TRBJ2-7; D is unclear. The CDR3 extends over 13 amino acids. The germline CDR1 and CDR2 sequences are LGHNA and YNFKEQ. V lost 0 bases and J lost 5, with 8 bases in between. The CDR3 DNA reads as TGTGCCAGCAGCCAAGATCGAGTAAACGAGCAGTACTTC. The encoded protein is CASSQDRVNEQYF.

The chain joins TRBV28 to TRBJ2-7, with 8 nucleotides matching TRBD2. V gave up 6 bases and J gave up 12 bases; unmatched junction bases: 16. The germline V gene encodes CDR1 MDHEN and CDR2 SYDVKM. This CDR3 comprises 14 residues. The CDR3: CASSFRGGSVPGYF. The CDR3 nucleotides are TGTGCCAGCAGCTTTCGGGGGGGCAGCGTCCCGGGGTACTTC.

The rearrangement joins TRBV6-1 to TRBJ2-5, with D possibly being TRBD2 (6 bases). The ends were cut back, 1 base at V and 7 bases at J, with 16 bases in the middle. There are 15 residues in the CDR3. From germline, CDR1 is MNHNS and CDR2 SASEGT. CDR3 sequence: CASSEVGGSGGTQYF. CDR3 DNA: TGTGCCAGCAGTGAAGTTGGGGGGTCCGGTGGGACCCAGTACTTC.

This chain uses TRBV5-1 with TRBJ1-1; 7 nucleotides align to TRBD1. CDR3 length: 12 amino acids. V shed 1 base, J shed 6 bases, and the junction held 0 bases outside the gene matches. Germline values: CDR1 SGHRS, CDR2 YFSETQ. CDR3 residues: CASSLQGAEAFF. The DNA of the CDR3 is TGCGCCAGCAGCTTGCAGGGGGCTGAAGCTTTCTTT.

The CDR3: CARSFGQGGAEGKLFF. The CDR3 DNA reads TGTGCCAGAAGCTTCGGACAGGGGGGCGCAGAGGGAAAACTGTTTTTT. This rearrangement joins TRBV5-3 to TRBJ1-4, with 10 bases identical to TRBD1. TRBV5-3 is given ORF status, its function remaining uncertain. The ends lost 2 bases at V and 10 bases at J; junction bases unmatched: 11. The CDR3 totals 16 residues.

In DNA, the CDR3 is TGTGCCAGCAGTCTGACGGGTAGCTCCTACAATGAGCAGTTCTTC. Protein product: CASSLTGSSYNEQFF. This chain links TRBV27 with TRBJ2-1; D not resolved. V gave up 5 bases and J gave up 0 bases, with 11 bases separating them. The CDR3 sequence is 15 residues long. The germline V gene encodes CDR1 MNHEY and CDR2 SMNVEV (reference sequence).

This sequence joins TRBV4-1 and TRBJ2-1, with TRBD2 matching over 11 bases. Germline CDR1 and CDR2: MGHRA and YSYEKL. The CDR3 consists of 17 residues. V shed 4 bases and J 0 bases; nucleotides not matched to a gene: 5. Written as DNA, the CDR3 is TGCGCCAGCAGCCGAACTAGCGGGGGTTACTCCTACAATGAGCAGTTCTTC. Protein product: CASSRTSGGYSYNEQFF.